Here is one T cell receptor beta chain with its context. The antigen remains unidentified. Sequencing ends 3 residues short of the CDR3 end; the germline J gene provides the rest. This entry comes from a study of T cells in women clearing cervical HPV infection. CDR1 SGHRS and CDR2 YFSETQ come from the germline V gene. V lost 4 bases and J 2 bases, leaving 16 bases between the germline ends. CDR3 length: 16 residues. Study-level points and caveats: Effector/memory and HPV-specific T cells were not isolated, and association timing is unknown. TRBV6-7 abundance was lower in cases than controls (around 0.1% versus 0.15%). Repertoire richness, not evenness, was significantly elevated in CIN3+ cases versus controls.

Using immunoSEQ multiplex PCR, the repertoire was profiled, and TCRdb retains in-frame clones only, with some absent. Its table records about 34,000 clones. The sequencing sample was made of blood buffy coat. This sequence was found in a woman between 18 and 69 years old with a cervical HPV16 infection that either progressed to CIN3+ or cleared (not recorded which). The V call is TRBV5-1, the J call TRBJ2-1; D may be TRBD2 (5 bases). The part of the CDR3 DNA that was read is TGCGCCAGCAGCCAGACCGTAGAGCGGACCTACAATGAG. Encoded protein: CASSQTVERTYNE. The entire CDR3 is CASSQTVERTYNEQFF.